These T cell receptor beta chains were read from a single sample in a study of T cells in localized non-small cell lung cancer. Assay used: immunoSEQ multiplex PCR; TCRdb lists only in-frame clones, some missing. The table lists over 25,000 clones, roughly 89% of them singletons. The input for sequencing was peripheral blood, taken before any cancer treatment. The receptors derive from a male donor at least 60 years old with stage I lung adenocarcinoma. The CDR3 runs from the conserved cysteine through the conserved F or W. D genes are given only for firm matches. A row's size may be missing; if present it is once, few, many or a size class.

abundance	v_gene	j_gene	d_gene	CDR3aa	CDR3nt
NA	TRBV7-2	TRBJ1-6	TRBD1	CASRPTGLGNSPLHF	TGTGCCAGCCGACCGACAGGGTTGGGAAATTCACCCCTCCACTTT
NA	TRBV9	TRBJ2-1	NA	CASSVMGSSGNEQFF	TGTGCCAGCAGCGTAATGGGAAGTTCGGGGAATGAGCAGTTCTTC
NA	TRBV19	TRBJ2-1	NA	CASTGGGTGENEQFF	TGTGCCAGTACGGGCGGAGGGACCGGAGAAAATGAGCAGTTCTTC
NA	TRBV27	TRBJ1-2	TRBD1	CASRGTGYLGYTF	TGTGCCAGCAGGGGGACAGGTTATTTGGGCTACACCTTC
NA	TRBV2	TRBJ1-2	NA	CASSDGRLSYGYTF	TGTGCCAGCAGTGACGGCAGGCTGTCTTATGGCTACACCTTC
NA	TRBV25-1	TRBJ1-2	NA	CASTHPDRDVVSF	TGTGCCAGCACCCACCCGGATAGAGACGTCGTCAGTTTC
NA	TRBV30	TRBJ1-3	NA	CAWSVMGNTIYF	TGTGCCTGGAGTGTAATGGGAAACACCATATATTTT
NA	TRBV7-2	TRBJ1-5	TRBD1	CASSPGQGSQPQHF	TGTGCCAGCAGCCCTGGACAGGGCAGTCAGCCCCAGCATTTT
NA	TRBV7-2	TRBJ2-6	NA	CASSQQVALWGANVLTF	TGTGCCAGCAGCCAACAGGTCGCTCTGTGGGGGGCCAACGTCCTGACTTTC
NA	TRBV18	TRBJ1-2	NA	CASSPPLNGYTF	TGTGCCAGCTCACCCCCTCTCAATGGCTACACCTTC
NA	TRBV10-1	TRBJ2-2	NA	CASSEQWNTGELFF	TGCGCCAGCAGTGAGCAGTGGAACACCGGGGAGCTGTTTTTT
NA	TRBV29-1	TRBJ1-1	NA	CSVGDSPNTEAFF	TGCAGCGTTGGGGACTCACCGAACACTGAAGCTTTCTTT
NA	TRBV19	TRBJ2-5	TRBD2	CASSWTSIETQYF	TGTGCCAGTAGTTGGACTAGCATAGAGACCCAGTACTTC
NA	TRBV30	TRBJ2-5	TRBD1	CAWSAGTGGQETQYF	TGTGCCTGGAGTGCCGGGACAGGGGGCCAAGAGACCCAGTACTTC
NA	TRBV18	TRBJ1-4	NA	CASSSYGAREKLFF	TGTGCCAGCTCGTCCTACGGGGCAAGGGAAAAACTGTTTTTT
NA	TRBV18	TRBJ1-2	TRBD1	CASSPPNTGTGASYGYTF	TGTGCCAGCTCACCACCTAACACCGGGACAGGGGCCAGCTATGGCTACACCTTC
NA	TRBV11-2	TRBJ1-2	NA	CASSLDIHRNRGYTF	TGTGCCAGCAGCTTAGATATACACAGGAATCGGGGCTACACCTTC
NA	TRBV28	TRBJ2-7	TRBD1	CASSIDRGLYEQYF	TGTGCCAGCAGTATCGACAGGGGGCTTTACGAGCAGTACTTC
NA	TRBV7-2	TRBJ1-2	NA	CASSLASGSNGYTF	TGTGCCAGCAGCTTAGCAAGTGGCAGTAATGGCTACACCTTC
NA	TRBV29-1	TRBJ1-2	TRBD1	CSATGIEGYTF	TGCAGCGCGACAGGGATTGAAGGCTACACCTTC
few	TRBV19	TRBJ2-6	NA	CASSIDAISGANVLTF	TGTGCCAGTAGTATTGACGCCATCTCTGGGGCCAACGTCCTGACTTTC
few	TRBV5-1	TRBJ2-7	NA	CASSLEQFYEQYF	TGCGCCAGCAGCTTGGAACAGTTCTACGAGCAGTACTTC
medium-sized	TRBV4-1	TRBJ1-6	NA	CASSQDRAGDSPLHF	TGCGCCAGCAGCCAAGATCGTGCAGGAGATTCACCCCTCCACTTT
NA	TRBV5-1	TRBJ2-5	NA	CASSLGGAQETQYF	TGCGCCAGCAGCTTGGGGGGGGCCCAAGAGACCCAGTACTTC
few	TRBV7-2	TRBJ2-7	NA	CASGGSPYEQYF	TGTGCCAGCGGTGGCTCACCCTACGAGCAGTACTTC
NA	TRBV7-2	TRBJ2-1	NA	CASSLVGEEGQFF	TGTGCCAGCAGCTTAGTTGGAGAGGAGGGGCAGTTCTTC
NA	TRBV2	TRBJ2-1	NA	CASSENRAPLVGEQFF	TGTGCCAGCAGTGAAAACAGGGCTCCTTTAGTTGGTGAGCAGTTCTTC
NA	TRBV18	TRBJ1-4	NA	CASSPRAGNEEKLFF	TGTGCCAGCTCACCACGTGCAGGGAATGAAGAAAAACTGTTTTTT
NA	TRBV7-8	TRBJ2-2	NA	CASGRTGELFF	TGTGCCAGCGGTCGCACCGGGGAGCTGTTTTTT
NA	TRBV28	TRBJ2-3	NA	CASSRDWLPSTDTQYF	TGTGCCAGCAGCCGGGACTGGCTACCTAGCACAGATACGCAGTATTTT
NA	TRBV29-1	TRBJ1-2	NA	CSVTKQGLANYGYTF	TGCAGCGTCACCAAACAGGGTCTAGCTAACTATGGCTACACCTTC
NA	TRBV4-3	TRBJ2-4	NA	CASSQDRRDIQYF	TGCGCCAGCAGCCAAGATCGGCGGGACATTCAGTACTTC
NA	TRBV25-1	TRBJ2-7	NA	CASSEFSYEQYF	TGTGCCAGCAGTGAATTCTCCTACGAGCAGTACTTC
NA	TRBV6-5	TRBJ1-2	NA	CASSYDGSANYGYTF	TGTGCCAGCAGTTACGATGGGAGCGCTAACTATGGCTACACCTTC
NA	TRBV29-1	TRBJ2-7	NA	CSVLGFDGLRAYEQYF	TGCAGCGTTTTGGGTTTTGACGGACTCAGAGCCTACGAGCAGTACTTC
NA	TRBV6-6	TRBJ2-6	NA	CASRRSTGANVLTF	TGTGCCAGCAGACGTTCGACTGGGGCCAACGTCCTGACTTTC
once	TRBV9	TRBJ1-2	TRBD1	CASRASGTGVGYTF	TGTGCCAGCAGAGCGTCCGGGACAGGGGTAGGCTACACCTTC
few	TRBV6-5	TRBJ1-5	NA	CASSPVDRYQPQHF	TGTGCCAGCAGCCCTGTTGACCGTTATCAGCCCCAGCATTTT
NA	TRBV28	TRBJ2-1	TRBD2	CASSETSGGADEQFF	TGTGCCAGCAGTGAAACTAGCGGGGGGGCCGATGAGCAGTTCTTC
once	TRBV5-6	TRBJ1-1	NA	CASSPLGPGKTEAFF	TGTGCCAGCAGCCCGCTAGGGCCGGGAAAGACTGAAGCTTTCTTT
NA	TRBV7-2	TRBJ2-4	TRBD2	CASSPKQGLAGVTKNIQYF	TGTGCCAGCAGCCCTAAGCAGGGACTAGCGGGGGTAACCAAAAACATTCAGTACTTC
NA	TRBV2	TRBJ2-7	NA	CASSENYEQYF	TGTGCCAGCAGTGAAAATTACGAGCAGTACTTC
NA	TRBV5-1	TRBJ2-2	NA	CASSFSGESGGELFF	TGCGCCAGCAGCTTTTCGGGGGAATCAGGCGGGGAGCTGTTTTTT
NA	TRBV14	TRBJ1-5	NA	CASSQDQYGPQHF	TGTGCCAGCAGCCAAGATCAATACGGGCCCCAGCATTTT
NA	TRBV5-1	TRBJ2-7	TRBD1	CASSLKQGAREQYF	TGCGCCAGCAGCTTGAAACAGGGGGCGCGGGAGCAGTACTTC
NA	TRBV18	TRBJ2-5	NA	CASSPMEAQETQYF	TGTGCCAGCTCACCTATGGAGGCCCAAGAGACCCAGTACTTC
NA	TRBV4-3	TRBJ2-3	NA	CASSQDWIGGTDTQYF	TGCGCCAGCAGCCAAGATTGGATCGGGGGCACAGATACGCAGTATTTT
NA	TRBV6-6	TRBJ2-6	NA	CASSDGQSGANVLTF	TGTGCCAGCAGCGACGGACAGTCTGGGGCCAACGTCCTGACTTTC
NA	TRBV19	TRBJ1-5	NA	CASTNGNQPQHF	TGTGCCAGTACGAACGGGAATCAGCCCCAGCATTTT
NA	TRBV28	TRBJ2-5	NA	CASSLVSGPQETQYF	TGTGCCAGCAGTTTAGTTAGCGGCCCCCAAGAGACCCAGTACTTC
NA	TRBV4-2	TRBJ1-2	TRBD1	CASSPRGQGVIGYTF	TGTGCCAGCAGCCCCCGGGGACAGGGGGTAATTGGCTACACCTTC